The clone carrying this T cell receptor beta chain was found once. Individuals aged about 18 to 89 years were recruited from approximately 22 US areas. These data belong to a study of blood T cell repertoires in COVID-19. The CDR3 runs 14 residues. Germline loops: CDR1 SEHNR, CDR2 FQNEAQ (reference sequence). V was pared by 1 base and J by 8 bases, with 5 bases of the junction left unmatched. In the study's own analysis: Quantification of nucleated cells was approximated via reference gene primer amplification. Sequencing was performed with immunoSEQ multiplex PCR; in TCRdb, only in-frame clones are kept and a portion is missing. The DNA was the basis for D and trimming; V, J and clone size are from that table. The sample lists about 250,000 clones; 89% were seen once.

The chain employs TRBV7-9 and TRBJ1-2, with 9 positions matching TRBD1. Sequenced sample: PBMCs or T cells enriched from blood (not recorded which). The TCR comes from a woman aged 25 to 39 with acute COVID-19. CDR3 sequence: CASSLGTGERGYTF. In DNA, the CDR3 is TGTGCCAGCAGCTTAGGGACAGGGGAGCGCGGCTACACCTTC.